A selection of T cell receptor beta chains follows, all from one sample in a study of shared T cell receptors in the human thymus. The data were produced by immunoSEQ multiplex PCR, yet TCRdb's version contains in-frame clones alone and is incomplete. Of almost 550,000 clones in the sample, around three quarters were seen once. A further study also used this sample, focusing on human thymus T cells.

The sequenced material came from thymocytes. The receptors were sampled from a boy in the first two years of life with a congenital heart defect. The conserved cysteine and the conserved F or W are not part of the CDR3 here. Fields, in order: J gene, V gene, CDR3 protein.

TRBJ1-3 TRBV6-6 AAWDREGNTIY
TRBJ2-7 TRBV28 ASSFPLDRGSSYEQY
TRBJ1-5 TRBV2 ASSDRGLTQPQH
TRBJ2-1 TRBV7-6 ASSPQKLEVGEQF
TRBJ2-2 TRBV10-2 ASSVHPASGRASQNTGELF
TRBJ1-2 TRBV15 ATSRAPGPGYT
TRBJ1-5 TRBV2 ASREQGWNQPQH
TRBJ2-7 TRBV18 ASSPRSAGAYEQY
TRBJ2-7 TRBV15 ATSRGRERYEQY
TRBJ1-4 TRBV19 ASSSQASTNEKLF
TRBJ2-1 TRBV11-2 ASSLEWSLGGGSYNEQF
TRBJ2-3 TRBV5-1 ASSVGTGGRAGTDTQY
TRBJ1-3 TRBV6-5 ASSSAGGFGNTIY
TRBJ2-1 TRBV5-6 ASSLNGGRVRSSYNEQF
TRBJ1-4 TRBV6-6 ASSPGQLNEKLF
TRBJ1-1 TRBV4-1 ASSQKEIPGQGATEAF
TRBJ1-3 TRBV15 ATSRVYRARNTIY
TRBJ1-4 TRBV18 ASSLLGADEKLF
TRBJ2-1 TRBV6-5 ASSFSGSSYNEQF
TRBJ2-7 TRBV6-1 ASSEARREGRYEQY
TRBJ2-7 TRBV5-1 ASSQGRGTGFYEQY
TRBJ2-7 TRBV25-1 ASSECLLGQCFGEQY
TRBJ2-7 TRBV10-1 ASSGGLEQY
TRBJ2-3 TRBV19 ASSTTGTSGKRSDTQY
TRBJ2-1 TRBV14 ASSQDELAGKYNEQF
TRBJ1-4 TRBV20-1 SARGKRGLF
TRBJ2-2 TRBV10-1 ASSESVLGTTSGGNTGELF
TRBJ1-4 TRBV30 AWTMQGPHEKLF
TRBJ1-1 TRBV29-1 SVEEGRRMNTEAF
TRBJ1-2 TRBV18 ASSPRDRVWGYT
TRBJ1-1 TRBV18 ASSPQGGNTEAF
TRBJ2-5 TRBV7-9 ASSRTQGPQETQY
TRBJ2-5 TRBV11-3 ASSPDTQVGTQY
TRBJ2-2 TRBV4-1 ASSQGQGEGTGELF
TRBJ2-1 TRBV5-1 ASSLQTSPHKYNEQF
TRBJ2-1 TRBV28 ASSFRRGSYNEQF
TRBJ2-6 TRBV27 ASSLAPSSGANVLT
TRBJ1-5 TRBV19 ASSRGLRDQPQH
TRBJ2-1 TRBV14 ASSQGTSDKDEQF
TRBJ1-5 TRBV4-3 ASSQDKLEDSNQPQH
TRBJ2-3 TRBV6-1 ASSDSAVGQGAGTQY
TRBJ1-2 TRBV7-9 ASSLAGDT
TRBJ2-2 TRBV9 ASSVEPWGPSTGELF
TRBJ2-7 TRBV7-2 ASSSFMLPGLGVNEQY
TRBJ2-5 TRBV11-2 ASSFRDRGTETQY
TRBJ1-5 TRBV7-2 ASSSGQGNQPQH
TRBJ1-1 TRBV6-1 ASSARTGQTEAF
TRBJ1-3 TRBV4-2 ASSQDNTGNTIY
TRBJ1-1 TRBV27 ASSEGGGQGAGDTEAF